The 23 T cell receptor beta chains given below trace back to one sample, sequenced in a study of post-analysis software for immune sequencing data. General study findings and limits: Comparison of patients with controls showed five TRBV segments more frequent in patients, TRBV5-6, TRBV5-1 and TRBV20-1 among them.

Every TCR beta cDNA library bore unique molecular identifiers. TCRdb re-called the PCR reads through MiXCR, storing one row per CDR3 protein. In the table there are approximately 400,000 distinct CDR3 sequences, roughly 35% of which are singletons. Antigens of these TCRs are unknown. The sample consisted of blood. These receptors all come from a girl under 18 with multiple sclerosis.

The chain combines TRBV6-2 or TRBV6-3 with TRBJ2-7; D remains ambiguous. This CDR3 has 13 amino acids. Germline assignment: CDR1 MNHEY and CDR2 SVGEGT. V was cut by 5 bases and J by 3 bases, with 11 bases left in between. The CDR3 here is CASSVESLYEQYF. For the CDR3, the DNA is TGTGCCAGCAGTGTCGAGAGTCTCTACGAGCAGTACTTC.

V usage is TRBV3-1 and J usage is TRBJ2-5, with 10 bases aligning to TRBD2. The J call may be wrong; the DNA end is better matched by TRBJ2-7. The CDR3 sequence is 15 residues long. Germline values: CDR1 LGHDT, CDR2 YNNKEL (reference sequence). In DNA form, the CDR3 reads TGTGCCAGCAGCTATACTAGCGGGGAGATCTACGAGCAGTACTTC. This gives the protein CASSYTSGEIYEQYF.

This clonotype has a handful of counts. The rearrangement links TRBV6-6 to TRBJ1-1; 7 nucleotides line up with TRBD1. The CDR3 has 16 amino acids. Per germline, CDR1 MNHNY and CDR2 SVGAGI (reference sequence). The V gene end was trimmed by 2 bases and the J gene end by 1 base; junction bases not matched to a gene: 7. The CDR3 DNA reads TGTGCCAGCAGTTACCCGCGTCAGGGGGGGAACACTGAAGCTTTCTTT. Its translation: CASSYPRQGGNTEAFF.

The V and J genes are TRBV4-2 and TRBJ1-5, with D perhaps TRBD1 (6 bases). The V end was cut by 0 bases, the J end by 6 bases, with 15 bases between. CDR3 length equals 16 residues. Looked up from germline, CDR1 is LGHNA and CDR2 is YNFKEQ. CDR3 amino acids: CASSQEGSGAGQPQHF. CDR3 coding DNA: TGTGCCAGCAGCCAAGAGGGTTCGGGGGCTGGTCAGCCCCAGCATTTT.

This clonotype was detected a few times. CDR3 in DNA: TGTGCCGGGTCCTCGTACGGAACTGAAGCTTTCTTT. Translation: CAGSSYGTEAFF. This chain links TRBV5-6 with TRBJ1-1; the D is unclear. The V end was cut by 10 bases, the J end by 5 bases, with 15 bases between. The CDR3 sequence is 12 residues long. The V gene's germline CDR1 is SGHDT and CDR2 YYEEEE.

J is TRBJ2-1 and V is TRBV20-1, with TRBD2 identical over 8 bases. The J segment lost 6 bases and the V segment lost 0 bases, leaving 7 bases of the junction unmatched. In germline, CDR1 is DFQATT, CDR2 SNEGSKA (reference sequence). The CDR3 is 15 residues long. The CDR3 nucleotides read TGCAGTGCTAGAGAGGGACTAGGGGGGACCAATGAGCAGTTCTTC. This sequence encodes CSAREGLGGTNEQFF.

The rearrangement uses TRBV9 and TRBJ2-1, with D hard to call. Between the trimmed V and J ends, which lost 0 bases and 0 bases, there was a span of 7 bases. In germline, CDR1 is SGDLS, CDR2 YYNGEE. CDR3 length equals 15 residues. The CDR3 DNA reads TGTGCCAGCAGCGTAGGAGAGAGCTCCTACAATGAGCAGTTCTTC. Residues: CASSVGESSYNEQFF.

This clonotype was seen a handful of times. The CDR3 loop is CASSPWGQRGQRDTQYF. CDR3 sequence (DNA): TGTGCCAGCAGCCCCTGGGGTCAGAGGGGGCAAAGAGATACGCAGTATTTT. The chain joins TRBV5-4 to TRBJ2-3; 7 bases are shared with TRBD1. Germline-derived CDR1 and CDR2 are SGHNT and YYREEE (reference sequence). The trim removed 4 bases at V and 5 bases at J, leaving 16 bases unmatched. This CDR3 comprises 17 residues.

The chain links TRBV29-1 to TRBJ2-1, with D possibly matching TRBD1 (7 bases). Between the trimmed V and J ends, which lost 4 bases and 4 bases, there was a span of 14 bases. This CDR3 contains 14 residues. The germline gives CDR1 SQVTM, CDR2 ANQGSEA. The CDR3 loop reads CSVGQGGGYNEQFF. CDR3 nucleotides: TGCAGCGTTGGACAGGGAGGAGGGTACAATGAGCAGTTCTTC.

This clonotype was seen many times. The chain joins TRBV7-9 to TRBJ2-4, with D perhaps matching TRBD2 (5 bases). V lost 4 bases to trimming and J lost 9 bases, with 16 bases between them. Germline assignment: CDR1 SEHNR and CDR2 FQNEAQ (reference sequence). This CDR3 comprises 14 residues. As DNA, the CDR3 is TGTGCCAGCAGCTCCGGGGATATGGGCAGCATTCAGTACTTC. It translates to CASSSGDMGSIQYF. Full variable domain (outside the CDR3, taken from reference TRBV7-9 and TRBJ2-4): DTGVSQNPRHKITKRGQNVTFRCDPISEHNRLYWYRQTLGQGPEFLTYFQNEAQLEKSRLLSDRFSAERPKGSFSTLEIQRTEQGDSAMYLCASSSGDMGSIQYFGAGTRLSVL.

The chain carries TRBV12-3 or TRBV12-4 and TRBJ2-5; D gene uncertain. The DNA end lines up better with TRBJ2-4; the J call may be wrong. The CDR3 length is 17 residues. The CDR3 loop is CASSPGLTLLLNGIQYF. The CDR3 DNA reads TGTGCCAGCAGTCCGGGCCTCACACTTCTTTTAAATGGCATTCAGTACTTC.

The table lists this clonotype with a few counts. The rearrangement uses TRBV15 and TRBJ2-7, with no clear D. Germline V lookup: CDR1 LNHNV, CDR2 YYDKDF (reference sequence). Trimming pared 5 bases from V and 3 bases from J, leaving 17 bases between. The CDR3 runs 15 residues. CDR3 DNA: TGTGCCACCAGCCCAGAACCGTTCCTTTTCTACGAGCAGTACTTC. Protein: CATSPEPFLFYEQYF.

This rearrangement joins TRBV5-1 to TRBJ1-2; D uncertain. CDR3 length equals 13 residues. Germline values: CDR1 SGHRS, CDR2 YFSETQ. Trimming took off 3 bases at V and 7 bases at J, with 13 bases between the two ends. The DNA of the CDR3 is TGCGCCAGCAGCTCCGGAAGCTCGGGTGGCTACACCTTC. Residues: CASSSGSSGGYTF. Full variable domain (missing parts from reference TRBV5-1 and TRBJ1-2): KAGVTQTPRYLIKTRGQQVTLSCSPISGHRSVSWYQQTPGQGLQFLFEYFSETQRNKGNFPGRFSGRQFSNSRSEMNVSTLELGDSALYLCASSSGSSGGYTFGSGTRLTVV.

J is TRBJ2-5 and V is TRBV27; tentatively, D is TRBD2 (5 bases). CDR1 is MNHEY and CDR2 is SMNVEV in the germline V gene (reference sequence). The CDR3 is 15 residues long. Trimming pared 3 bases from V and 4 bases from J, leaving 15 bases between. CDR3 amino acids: CASSLSGLMVETQYF. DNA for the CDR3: TGTGCCAGCAGTTTGTCCGGACTCATGGTAGAGACCCAGTACTTC.

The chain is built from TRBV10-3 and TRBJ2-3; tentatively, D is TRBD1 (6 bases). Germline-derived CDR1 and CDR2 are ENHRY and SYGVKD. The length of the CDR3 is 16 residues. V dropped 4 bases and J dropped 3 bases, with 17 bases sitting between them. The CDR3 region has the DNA TGTGCCATCAGTGTACGACAGGATTTGGGGACAGATACGCAGTATTTT. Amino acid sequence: CAISVRQDLGTDTQYF.

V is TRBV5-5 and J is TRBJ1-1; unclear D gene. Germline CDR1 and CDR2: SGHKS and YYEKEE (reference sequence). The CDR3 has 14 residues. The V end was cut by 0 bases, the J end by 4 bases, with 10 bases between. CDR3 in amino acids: CASSLARWGTEAFF. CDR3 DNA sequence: TGTGCCAGCAGCTTGGCGCGGTGGGGCACTGAAGCTTTCTTT.

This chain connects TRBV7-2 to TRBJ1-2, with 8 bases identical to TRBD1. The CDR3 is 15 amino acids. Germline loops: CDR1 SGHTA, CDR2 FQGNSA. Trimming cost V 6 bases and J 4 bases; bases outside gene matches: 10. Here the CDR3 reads CASRIDRGVGYGYTF. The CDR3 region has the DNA TGTGCCAGCAGAATAGACAGGGGCGTAGGCTATGGCTACACCTTC.

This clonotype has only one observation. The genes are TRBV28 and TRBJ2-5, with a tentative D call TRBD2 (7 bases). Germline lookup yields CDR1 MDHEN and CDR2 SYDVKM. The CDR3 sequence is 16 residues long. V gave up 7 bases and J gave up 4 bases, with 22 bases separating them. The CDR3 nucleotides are TGTGCCAGCACCGTGGGAGGGACACCATGGGGAGAGACCCAGTACTTC. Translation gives CASTVGGTPWGETQYF.

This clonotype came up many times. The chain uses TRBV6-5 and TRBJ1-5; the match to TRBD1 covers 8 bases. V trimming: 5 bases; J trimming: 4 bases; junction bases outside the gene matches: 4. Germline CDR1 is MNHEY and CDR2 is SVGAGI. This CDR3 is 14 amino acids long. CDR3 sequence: CASSPGQGNQPQHF. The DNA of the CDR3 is TGTGCCAGCAGTCCTGGACAGGGTAATCAGCCCCAGCATTTT.

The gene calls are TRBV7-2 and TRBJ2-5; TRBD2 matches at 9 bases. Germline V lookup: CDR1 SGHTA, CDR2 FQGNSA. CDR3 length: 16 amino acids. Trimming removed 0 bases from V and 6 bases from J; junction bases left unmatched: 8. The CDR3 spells CASSLAPAGGPQTQYF. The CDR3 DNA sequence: TGTGCCAGCAGCTTAGCGCCGGCGGGGGGGCCACAGACCCAGTACTTC.

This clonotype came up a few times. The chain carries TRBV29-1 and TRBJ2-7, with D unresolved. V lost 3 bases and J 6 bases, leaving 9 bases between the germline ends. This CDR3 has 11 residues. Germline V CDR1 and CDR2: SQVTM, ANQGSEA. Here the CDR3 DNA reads TGCAGCGTTGAGCAGCAGTTCGAGCAGTACTTC. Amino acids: CSVEQQFEQYF.

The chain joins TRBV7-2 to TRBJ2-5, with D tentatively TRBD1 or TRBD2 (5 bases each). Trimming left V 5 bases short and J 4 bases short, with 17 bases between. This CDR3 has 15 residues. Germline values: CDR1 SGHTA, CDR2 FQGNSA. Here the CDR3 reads CASSASGAGSETQYF. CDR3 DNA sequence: TGTGCCAGCAGCGCCTCCGGGGCAGGGTCAGAGACCCAGTACTTC. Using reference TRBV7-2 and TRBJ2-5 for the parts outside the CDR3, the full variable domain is GAGVSQSPSNKVTEKGKDVELRCDPISGHTALYWYRQSLGQGLEFLIYFQGNSAPDKSGLPSDRFSAERTGGSVSTLTIQRTQQEDSAVYLCASSASGAGSETQYFGPGTRLLVL.

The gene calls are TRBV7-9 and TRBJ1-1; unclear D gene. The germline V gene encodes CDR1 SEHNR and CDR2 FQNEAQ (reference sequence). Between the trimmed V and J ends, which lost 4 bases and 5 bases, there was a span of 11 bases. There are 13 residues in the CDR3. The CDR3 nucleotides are TGTGCCAGCAGCTCATGGGCGGGGACTGAAGCTTTCTTT. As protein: CASSSWAGTEAFF. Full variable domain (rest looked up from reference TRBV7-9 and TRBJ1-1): DTGVSQNPRHKITKRGQNVTFRCDPISEHNRLYWYRQTLGQGPEFLTYFQNEAQLEKSRLLSDRFSAERPKGSFSTLEIQRTEQGDSAMYLCASSSWAGTEAFFGQGTRLTVV.